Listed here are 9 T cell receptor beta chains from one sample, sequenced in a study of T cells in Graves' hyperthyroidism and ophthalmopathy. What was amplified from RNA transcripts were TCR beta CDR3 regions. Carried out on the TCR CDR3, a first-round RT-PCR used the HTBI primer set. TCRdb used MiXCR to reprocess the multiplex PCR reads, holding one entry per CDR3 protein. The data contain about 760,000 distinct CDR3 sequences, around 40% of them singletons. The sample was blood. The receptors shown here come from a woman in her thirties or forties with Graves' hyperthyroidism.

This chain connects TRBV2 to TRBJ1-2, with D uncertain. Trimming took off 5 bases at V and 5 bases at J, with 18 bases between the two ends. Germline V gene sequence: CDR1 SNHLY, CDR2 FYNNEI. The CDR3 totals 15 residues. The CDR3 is CASSPWRDPRYGYTF. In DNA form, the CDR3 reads TGTGCCAGCAGTCCCTGGCGTGACCCACGATATGGCTACACCTTC.

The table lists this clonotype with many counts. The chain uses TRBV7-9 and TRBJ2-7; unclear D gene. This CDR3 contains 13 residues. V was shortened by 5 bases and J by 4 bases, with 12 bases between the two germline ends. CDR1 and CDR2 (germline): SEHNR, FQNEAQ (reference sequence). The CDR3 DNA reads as TGTGCCAGCAGCCCCCCCGGGTCTTACGAGCAGTACTTC. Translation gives CASSPPGSYEQYF.

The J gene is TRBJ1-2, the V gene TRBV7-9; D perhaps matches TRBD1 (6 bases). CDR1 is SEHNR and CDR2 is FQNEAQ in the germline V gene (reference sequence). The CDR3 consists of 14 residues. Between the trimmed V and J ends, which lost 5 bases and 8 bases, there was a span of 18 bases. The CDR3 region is CASSPTRGGEGYTF. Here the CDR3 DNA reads TGTGCCAGCAGCCCCACCAGGGGAGGAGAGGGCTACACCTTC.

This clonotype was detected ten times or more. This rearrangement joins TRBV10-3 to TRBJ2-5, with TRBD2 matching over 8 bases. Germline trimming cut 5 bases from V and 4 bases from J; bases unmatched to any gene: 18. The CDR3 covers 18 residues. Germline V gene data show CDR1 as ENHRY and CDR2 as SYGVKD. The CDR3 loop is CAISPGLALALPVETQYF. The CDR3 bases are TGTGCCATCAGTCCCGGACTAGCCCTCGCCCTGCCGGTAGAGACCCAGTACTTC.

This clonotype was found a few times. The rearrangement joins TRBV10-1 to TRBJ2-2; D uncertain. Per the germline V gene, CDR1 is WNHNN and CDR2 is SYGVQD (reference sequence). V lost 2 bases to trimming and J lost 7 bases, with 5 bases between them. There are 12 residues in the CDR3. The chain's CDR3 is CASSEHRGELFF. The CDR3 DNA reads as TGCGCCAGCAGTGAGCACCGCGGGGAGCTGTTTTTT.

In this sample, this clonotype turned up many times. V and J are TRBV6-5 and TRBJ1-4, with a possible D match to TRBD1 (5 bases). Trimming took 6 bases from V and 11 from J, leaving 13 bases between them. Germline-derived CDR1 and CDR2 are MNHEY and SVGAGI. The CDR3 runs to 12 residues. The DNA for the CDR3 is TGTGCCAGCAGGCCCCGTTGGGGGAAACTGTTTTTT. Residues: CASRPRWGKLFF.

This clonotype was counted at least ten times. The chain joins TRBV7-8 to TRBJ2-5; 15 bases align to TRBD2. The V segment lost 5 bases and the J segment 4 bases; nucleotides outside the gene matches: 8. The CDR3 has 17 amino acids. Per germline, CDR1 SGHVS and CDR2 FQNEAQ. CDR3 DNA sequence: TGTGCCAGCAGCCCCACGGGACTAGCGGGAGGATCAGAGACCCAGTACTTC. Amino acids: CASSPTGLAGGSETQYF.

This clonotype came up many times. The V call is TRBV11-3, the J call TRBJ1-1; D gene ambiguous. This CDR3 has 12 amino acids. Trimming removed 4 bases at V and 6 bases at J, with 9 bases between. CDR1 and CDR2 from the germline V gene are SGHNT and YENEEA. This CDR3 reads CASSSRRPEAFF. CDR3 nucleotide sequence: TGTGCCAGCAGCTCGCGACGGCCTGAAGCTTTCTTT. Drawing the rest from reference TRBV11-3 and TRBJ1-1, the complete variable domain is EAGVVQSPRYKIIEKKQPVAFWCNPISGHNTLYWYLQNLGQGPELLIRYENEEAVDDSQLPKDRFSAERLKGVDSTLKIQPAELGDSAVYLCASSSRRPEAFFGQGTRLTVV.

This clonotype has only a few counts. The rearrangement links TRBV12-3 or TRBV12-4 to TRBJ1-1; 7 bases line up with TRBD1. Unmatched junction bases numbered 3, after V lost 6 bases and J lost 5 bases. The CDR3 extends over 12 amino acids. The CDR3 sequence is CASSRGETEAFF. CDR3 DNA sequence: TGTGCCAGCAGCAGGGGGGAAACTGAAGCTTTCTTT.